This T cell receptor beta chain appears in the sequencing data of a study of shared clonotypes between healthy human individuals. Study overall: Per donor, three plates held CD4 naive cells, three held CD4 memory, two held CD8 naive and one held CD8 memory.

The sample holds one count of this clone. Its antigen is as yet unknown. Method: immunoSEQ multiplex PCR; TCRdb's copy keeps in-frame clones and lacks some. Counted here are around 750,000 clones, over 65% occurring once; the ten biggest clones make up 1.5% to 2%. Findings and caveats of the study: The expectation was that sequencing depth would affect clonotype sharing among donors.

The sequenced material came from memory CD4+ T cells sorted from blood. Subset given: CD45RA-negative fraction. The sequence came from a woman under 40 in good health.

CDR3 DNA sequence: TGTGCCAGCAGTTACGCGGGACTGTCCTCCTACGAGCAGTACTTC. Amino acids: CASSYAGLSSYEQYF. V is TRBV6-5 and J is TRBJ2-5; the D gene is possibly TRBD2 (6 bases). The DNA end lines up better with TRBJ2-7; the J call may be wrong. This CDR3 is built from 15 residues. Looked up from germline, CDR1 is MNHEY and CDR2 is SVGAGI.